Reported below is one T cell receptor (beta chain). A much larger clone lies a single base off, so this may be a read error. Here the CDR3 omits its conserved ending phenylalanine or tryptophan, so a read error is the likely source. Time point indicated: newly diagnosed GD, antithyroid drugs for less than 3 months. PBMCs provided the RNA from which the TCR library was made. The source of the sample is a study of regulatory T cells in long-lasting Graves disease. Investigators prepared the TCR beta libraries by applying iRepertoire HTBI primers and Arm-PCR of CDR3 regions. TCRdb called the multiplex PCR reads again in MiXCR, with one record for every CDR3 protein. The profile shows hundreds of thousands of distinct CDR3 sequences, around 17% of them singletons. The germline gives CDR1 GTSNPN, CDR2 SVGIG (reference sequence). V lost 3 bases and J lost 4, with 12 bases in between. The CDR3 has 13 amino acids.

This sample also belongs to another study, concerning T cells in Graves' hyperthyroidism and ophthalmopathy. Turning to that study: It was considered stable Graves' hyperthyroidism when ophthalmopathy did not progress within 18 months. Newly diagnosed hyperthyroidism patients aged 18 to 65 years had disease lasting under 2 months. Most clonotypes expanded in thyroid above 0.001 were likewise present in blood.

This receptor was taken from a man between 35 and 55 years old with Graves disease. Sequenced here: peripheral blood mononuclear cells (PBMCs), sampled at new diagnosis, from a patient treated with antithyroid drugs. The chain couples TRBV30 to TRBJ1-2; tentative D call: TRBD1 (5 bases). The CDR3 loop is CAWRPVGGYGYTY. The CDR3 nucleotides read TGTGCCTGGAGGCCAGTGGGGGGCTATGGCTACACCTAC.